This TCR beta chain emerged from a study of shared clonotypes between healthy human individuals. Findings and caveats of the study: Across subsets, estimated richness was generally greater for naive than for memory populations. The sole specimen, blood, was sampled, and tissue repertoires likely differ. The authors expected sequencing depth to affect clonotype sharing among donors.

Clones were read by immunoSEQ multiplex PCR, and TCRdb kept only the in-frame ones, dropping some. The sample includes 1,500,000 or so clones, around 98.5% of them seen just once. CDR3 length: 18 amino acids. V was clipped by 4 bases and J by 3 bases, with 25 bases between them. Germline V gene lookup returns CDR1 MDHEN and CDR2 SYDVKM. Concerning this clone itself: Its antigen remains unidentified.

CD4+ cells underwent separation, giving CD45RA+ naive and CD45RA-negative memory subsets. The chain has TRBV28 and TRBJ2-7; D unclear. This clonotype was obtained from a young man in good health. Input material: naive CD4+ T cells sorted from blood. The subset here: CD45RA+ positively selected. In DNA, the CDR3 is TGTGCCAGCAGTTCACAGAAAATAACCCACGCACGCTTCTACGAGCAGTACTTC. Its protein product is CASSSQKITHARFYEQYF. Looking up the rest from reference TRBV28 and TRBJ2-7 gives the full variable domain: DVKVTQSSRYLVKRTGEKVFLECVQDMDHENMFWYRQDPGLGLRLIYFSYDVKMKEKGDIPEGYSVSREKKERFSLILESASTNQTSMYLCASSSQKITHARFYEQYFGPGTRLTVT.